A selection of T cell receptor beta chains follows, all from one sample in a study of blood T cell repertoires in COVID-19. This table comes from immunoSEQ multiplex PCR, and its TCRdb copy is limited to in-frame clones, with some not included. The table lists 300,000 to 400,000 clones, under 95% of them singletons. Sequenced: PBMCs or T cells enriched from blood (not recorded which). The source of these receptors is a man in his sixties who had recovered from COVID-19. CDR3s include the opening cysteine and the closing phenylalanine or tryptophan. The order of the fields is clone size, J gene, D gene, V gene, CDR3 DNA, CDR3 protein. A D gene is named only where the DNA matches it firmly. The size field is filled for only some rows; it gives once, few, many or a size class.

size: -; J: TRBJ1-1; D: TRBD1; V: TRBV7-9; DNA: TGTGCCAGCAGCTCCGGGACAGGCAGCACTGAAGCTTTCTTT; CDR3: CASSSGTGSTEAFF
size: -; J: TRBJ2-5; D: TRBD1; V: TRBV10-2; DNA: TGCGCCAGCAGTGATACAGGGGGCGTAGAGACCCAGTACTTC; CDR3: CASSDTGGVETQYF
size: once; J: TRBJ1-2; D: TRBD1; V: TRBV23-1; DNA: TGCGCCAGCAGTCGGAAACAGGGGTTGAATGAGAACTATGGCTACACCTTC; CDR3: CASSRKQGLNENYGYTF
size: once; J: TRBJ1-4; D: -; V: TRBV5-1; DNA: TGCGCCAGCAGCTTGCGGGGGTCGGCTAATGAAAAACTGTTTTTT; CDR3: CASSLRGSANEKLFF
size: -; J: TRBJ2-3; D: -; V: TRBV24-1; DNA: TGTGCCACCAGTGATCCCCTAACAGGAGTAAGCACAGATACGCAGTATTTT; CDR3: CATSDPLTGVSTDTQYF
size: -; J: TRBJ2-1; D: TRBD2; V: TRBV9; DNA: TGTGCCAGCAGCGTAGCTAGCGGGGGTTACAATGAGCAGTTCTTC; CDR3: CASSVASGGYNEQFF
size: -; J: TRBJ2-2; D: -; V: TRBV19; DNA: TGTGCCAGAAACAACCGGGACAACAACACCGGGGAGCTGTTTTTT; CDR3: CARNNRDNNTGELFF
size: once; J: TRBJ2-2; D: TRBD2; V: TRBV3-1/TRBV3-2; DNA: TGTGCCAGCAGCCCTAGCGGGAACACCCGGACCGGGGAGCTGTTTTTT; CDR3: CASSPSGNTRTGELFF
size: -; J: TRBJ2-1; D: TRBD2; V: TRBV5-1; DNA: TGCGCCAGCGCCCGGAGGGGGGGACTAGCGGACAATGAGCAGTTCTTC; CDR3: CASARRGGLADNEQFF
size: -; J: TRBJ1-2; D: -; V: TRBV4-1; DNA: TGCGCCAGCAGCCAGGTACACAACTATGGCTACACCTTC; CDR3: CASSQVHNYGYTF
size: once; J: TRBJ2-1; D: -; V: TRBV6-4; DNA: TGTGCCAGCAGTGACCTTATGGTCGAGTTCAACAATGAGCAGTTCTTC; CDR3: CASSDLMVEFNNEQFF
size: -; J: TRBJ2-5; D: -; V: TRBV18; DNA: TGTGCCAGCTCACCACTCGCCTCGGGAAGAGAGACCCAGTACTTC; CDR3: CASSPLASGRETQYF
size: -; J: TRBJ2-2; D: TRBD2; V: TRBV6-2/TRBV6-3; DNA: TGTGCCAGCAGTCCCTCTAGCGGGAGAGCCGGGGAGCTGTTTTTT; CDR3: CASSPSSGRAGELFF
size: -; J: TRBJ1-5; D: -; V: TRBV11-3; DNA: TGTGCCAGCAGCTACGACAGAAATAGCAATCAGCCCCAGCATTTT; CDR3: CASSYDRNSNQPQHF
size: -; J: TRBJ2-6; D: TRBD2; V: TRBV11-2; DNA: TGTGCCATCAAGGGGACTAGCTCTGGGGCCAACGTCCTGACTTTC; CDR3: CAIKGTSSGANVLTF
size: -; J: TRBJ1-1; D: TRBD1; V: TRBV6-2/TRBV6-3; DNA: TGTGCCAGCAGTTTCAAGGGGGCAGATACTGAAGCTTTCTTT; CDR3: CASSFKGADTEAFF
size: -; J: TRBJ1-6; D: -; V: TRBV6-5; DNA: TGTGCCAGCAGCCTACGCCTCGATTCACCCCTCCACTTT; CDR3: CASSLRLDSPLHF
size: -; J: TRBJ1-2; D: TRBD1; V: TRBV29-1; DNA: TGCAGCGTTGAAGGTCAGGGGGTTGGCTACACCTTC; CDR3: CSVEGQGVGYTF
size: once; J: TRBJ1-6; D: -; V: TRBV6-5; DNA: TGTGCCAGCAGTCCAAGGCGGGATGGGAATTCACCCCTCCACTTT; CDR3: CASSPRRDGNSPLHF
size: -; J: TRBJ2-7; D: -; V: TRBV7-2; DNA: TGTGCCAGCAGCTTGGCCCGGGAGCCTAGATACGAGCAGTACTTC; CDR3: CASSLAREPRYEQYF
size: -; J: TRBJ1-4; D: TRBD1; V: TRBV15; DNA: TGTGCCACCAGCAGAGGGACAGGGAGTGAAAAACTGTTTTTT; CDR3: CATSRGTGSEKLFF
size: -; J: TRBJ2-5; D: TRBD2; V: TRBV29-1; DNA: TGCAGCGTTGAAGGGGGGGGACAGACCCAGTACTTC; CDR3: CSVEGGGQTQYF